This T cell receptor (beta chain) stems from a study of tumor-infiltrating lymphocytes in glioblastoma multiforme. Germline V gene lookup returns CDR1 DFQATT and CDR2 SNEGSKA (reference sequence). This CDR3 has 13 residues. Deletions cut 3 bases from V and 4 bases from J, with 9 bases between. About this clonotype: The antigen is undetermined.

Study results and caveats: TCR plus mutation findings rest on a single glioblastoma patient.

TCRB libraries came from RNA via three nested multiplex PCR rounds. TCRdb re-analysed the multiplex PCR reads in MiXCR, keeping a single row per CDR3 protein. The sample contains about 32,000 distinct CDR3 sequences, around 55% of which appear only once. Sequencing was done on a sample of brain tumor tissue. The source is a male donor with glioblastoma. The chain has TRBV20-1 and TRBJ1-4; D gene uncertain. CDR3 sequence (DNA): TGCAGTGCTAGTATAGTGAATAATGAAAAACTGTTTTTT. Encoded protein: CSASIVNNEKLFF.